The 7 T cell receptor beta chains below come from one sample, sequenced in a study of read filtering for tumor transcriptome and immune sequencing. From about 0.4 ug of RNA, a library with molecular barcoded alpha/delta and beta/gamma adaptors was made. Via MiXCR, TCRdb re-called the reads, giving one row per CDR3 protein. The sample carries around 35,000 distinct CDR3 sequences, roughly 13% recorded once. Sequencing was carried out using a population of CD138-negative cells sorted from bone marrow. These receptors all come from a donor aged 40 or over with multiple myeloma.

At least ten counts were recorded for this clonotype. This chain connects TRBV20-1 to TRBJ2-7, with TRBD2 matching 10 bases. Germline-derived CDR1 and CDR2 are DFQATT and SNEGSKA (reference sequence). The CDR3 has 15 residues. V was clipped by 6 bases and J by 1 base; unmatched bases: 9. CDR3 protein: CSAGTSETPSYEQYF. The DNA for the CDR3 is TGCAGTGCCGGGACTAGCGAGACTCCTTCCTACGAGCAGTACTTC.

The chain carries TRBV25-1 and TRBJ2-1; 11 bases are a match to TRBD2. The V gene's germline CDR1 is MGHDK and CDR2 SYGVNS. The CDR3 runs to 16 residues. Trimming cost V 3 bases and J 12 bases; bases outside gene matches: 13. This CDR3 is CASSDFGGGTSGRQFF. The CDR3 DNA follows: TGTGCCAGCAGTGATTTTGGGGGTGGGACTAGCGGCCGGCAGTTCTTC.

The chain has TRBV20-1 and TRBJ2-1, with D perhaps being TRBD1 or TRBD2 (6 bases each). Germline V CDR1 and CDR2: DFQATT, SNEGSKA (reference sequence). The CDR3 covers 18 residues. Trimming cost V 1 base and J 8 bases, with 27 bases left between them. This chain's CDR3 is CSARAQGLASGMHDEQFF. The CDR3 DNA reads TGCAGTGCTAGAGCCCAGGGGCTAGCGTCGGGTATGCACGATGAGCAGTTCTTC.

This clonotype was seen repeatedly, ten times or more. J is TRBJ2-5 and V is TRBV6-2 or TRBV6-3; perhaps TRBD2 as D (5 bases). Germline loops: CDR1 MNHEY, CDR2 SVGEGT. V was clipped by 5 bases and J by 3 bases, with 10 bases between them. CDR3 length: 13 residues. The CDR3 region has the DNA TGTGCCAGCAGTCTCACGGGGAAAGAGACCCAGTACTTC. Its protein product is CASSLTGKETQYF.

This clonotype was seen repeatedly, ten times or more. The chain joins TRBV28 to TRBJ1-5; 12 nucleotides align to TRBD1. Germline values: CDR1 MDHEN, CDR2 SYDVKM. The CDR3 consists of 16 residues. With 6 bases clipped from V and 6 bases from J, the junction kept 9 bases outside the gene matches. The CDR3 is CASSHAGTGGIQPQHF. CDR3 coding DNA: TGTGCCAGCAGCCACGCCGGGACAGGGGGCATTCAGCCCCAGCATTTT.

This clonotype came up a few times. This chain connects TRBV7-2 to TRBJ2-7; D may be TRBD1 (6 bases). Trimming pared 4 bases from V and 4 bases from J, leaving 14 bases between. The CDR3 has 14 residues. Germline V gives CDR1 SGHTA, CDR2 FQGNSA. CDR3 sequence reads: CASSSNRVSYEQYF. CDR3 DNA: TGTGCCAGCAGCTCGAACAGGGTCTCTTACGAGCAGTACTTC.

This clonotype has only a few counts. The rearrangement links TRBV11-2 to TRBJ1-1; no clear D gene. V was pared by 6 bases and J by 3 bases, with 11 bases between. The length of the CDR3 is 13 residues. In germline, CDR1 is SGHAT, CDR2 FQNNGV. DNA for the CDR3: TGTGCCAGCAGTCTCTGGGCGGACACTGAAGCTTTCTTT. Amino acid sequence: CASSLWADTEAFF.